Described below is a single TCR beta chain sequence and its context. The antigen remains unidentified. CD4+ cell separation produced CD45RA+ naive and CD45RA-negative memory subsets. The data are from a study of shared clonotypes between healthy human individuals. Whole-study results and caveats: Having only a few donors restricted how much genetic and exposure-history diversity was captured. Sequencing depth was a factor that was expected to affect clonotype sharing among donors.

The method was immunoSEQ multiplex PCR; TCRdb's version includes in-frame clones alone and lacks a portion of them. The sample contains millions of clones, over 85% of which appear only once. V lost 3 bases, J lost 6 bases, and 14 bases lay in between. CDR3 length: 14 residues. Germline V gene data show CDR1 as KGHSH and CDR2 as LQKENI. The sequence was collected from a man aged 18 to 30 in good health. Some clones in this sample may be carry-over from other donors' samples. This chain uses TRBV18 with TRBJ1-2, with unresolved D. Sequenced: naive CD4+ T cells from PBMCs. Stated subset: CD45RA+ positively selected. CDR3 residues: CASSPKTAGDGYTF. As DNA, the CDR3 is TGTGCCAGCTCACCTAAAACAGCGGGAGATGGCTACACCTTC.